This T cell receptor (beta chain) comes out of a study of tumor-infiltrating lymphocytes in primary liver carcinoma. The CDR3 loop spans 13 amino acids. Deletions cut 7 bases from V and 2 bases from J, with 11 bases between. CDR1 SQVTM and CDR2 ANQGSEA come from the germline V gene. Starting material for RNA and DNA co-extraction consisted of about 20-32 mg of unsorted bulk tissue. Every tumor yielded five separate sampled regions. Uniformly, tumor samples exhibited a viable tumor cell fraction exceeding 80%. In regard to this clonotype: Its antigen is not known.

Findings of the study overall: Among the pair types, tumor region pairs showed more overlap than tumor-adjacent and tumor-blood pairs.

Total RNA (around 500 ng) served as template for TCR beta cDNA synthesis primed by a constant-region primer. It was through three nested multiplex PCR rounds of slightly modified ARM-PCR that TCR beta libraries arose. TRBV1-TRBV30 forward primers paired with a C-beta reverse primer drove the first two PCR rounds, 10 cycles each. TCRdb re-derived calls from the multiplex PCR reads in MiXCR, one entry per CDR3 protein. The sample has 45,000 to 55,000 distinct CDR3 sequences; 70% to 85% are singletons. The specimen was liver tumor tissue from sampling region 5. Subset of the sample: tumor region T5, tumor centre. The gene calls are TRBV29-1 and TRBJ1-4; a weak D match, TRBD1 (5 bases). The sequence was collected from a man between 35 and 55 years old with primary liver carcinoma and hepatitis B virus infection. DNA for the CDR3: TGCAGCGCCGGACATTGTACTAATGAAAAACTGTTTTTT. This codes for CSAGHCTNEKLFF.